This T cell receptor (beta chain) was found in a study of T-cell memory formation after mild COVID-19. On the study more broadly: TCR clusters largely stayed donor specific.

Via MiXCR, TCRdb re-called the 5' RACE reads, giving one row per CDR3 protein. This table holds about 130,000 distinct CDR3 sequences, 15% to 20% found once. Material for sequencing was PBMCs or a T cell subset sorted from them (not recorded which). This clonotype originated in a man between 18 and 29 years old who had mild COVID-19 (a few samples of this study predate the infection). Cell type and time point are not known.

CDR3 bases: TGCGCCAGCAGCTCGAACCTTGGCGTGGGAGGTGAGCAGTTCTTC. It translates to CASSSNLGVGGEQFF. V and J are TRBV5-1 and TRBJ2-1, with a tentative D call TRBD2 (6 bases). This CDR3 has 15 residues. Looked up from germline, CDR1 is SGHRS and CDR2 is YFSETQ. V lost 3 bases and J lost 9, with 19 bases in between. The full variable domain, rest sourced from reference TRBV5-1 and TRBJ2-1, is KAGVTQTPRYLIKTRGQQVTLSCSPISGHRSVSWYQQTPGQGLQFLFEYFSETQRNKGNFPGRFSGRQFSNSRSEMNVSTLELGDSALYLCASSSNLGVGGEQFFGPGTRLTVL.